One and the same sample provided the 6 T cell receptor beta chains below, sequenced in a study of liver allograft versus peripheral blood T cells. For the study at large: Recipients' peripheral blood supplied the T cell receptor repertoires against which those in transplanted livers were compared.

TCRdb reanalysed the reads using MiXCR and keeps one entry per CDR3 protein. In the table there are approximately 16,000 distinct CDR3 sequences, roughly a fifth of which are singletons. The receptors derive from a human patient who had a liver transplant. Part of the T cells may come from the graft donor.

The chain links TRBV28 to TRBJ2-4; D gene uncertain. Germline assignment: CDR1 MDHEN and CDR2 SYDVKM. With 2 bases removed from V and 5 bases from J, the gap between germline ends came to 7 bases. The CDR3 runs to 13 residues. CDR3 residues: CASSLNSQNIQYF. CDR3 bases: TGTGCCAGCAGTTTAAATAGCCAAAACATTCAGTACTTC.

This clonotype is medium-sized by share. The CDR3 nucleotides read TGTGCCAGCTCACCAGAAAGGAGGGAAAAACTGTTTTTT. Encoded protein: CASSPERREKLFF. The V gene is TRBV18, the J gene TRBJ1-4; D is unresolved. V gave up 2 bases and J gave up 8 bases, with 9 bases separating them. CDR3 size: 13 residues. Germline V CDR1 and CDR2: KGHSH, LQKENI.

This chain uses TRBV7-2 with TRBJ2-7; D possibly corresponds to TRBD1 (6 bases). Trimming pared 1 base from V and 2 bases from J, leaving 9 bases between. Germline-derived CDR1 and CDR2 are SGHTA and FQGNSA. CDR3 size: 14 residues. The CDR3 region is CASSLGPGAYEQYF. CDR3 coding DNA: TGTGCCAGCAGCTTAGGACCAGGGGCCTACGAGCAGTACTTC.

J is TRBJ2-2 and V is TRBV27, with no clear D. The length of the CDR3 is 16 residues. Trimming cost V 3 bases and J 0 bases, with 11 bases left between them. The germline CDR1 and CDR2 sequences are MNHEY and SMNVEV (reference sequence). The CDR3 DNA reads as TGTGCCAGCAGTTTGGGATGGCAGGCGAACACCGGGGAGCTGTTTTTT. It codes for CASSLGWQANTGELFF.

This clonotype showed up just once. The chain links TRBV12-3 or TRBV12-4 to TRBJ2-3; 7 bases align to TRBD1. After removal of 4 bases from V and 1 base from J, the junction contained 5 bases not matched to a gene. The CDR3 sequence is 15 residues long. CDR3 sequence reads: CASSSSGTGTDTQYF. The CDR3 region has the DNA TGTGCCAGCAGTTCTTCCGGGACAGGCACAGATACGCAGTATTTT.

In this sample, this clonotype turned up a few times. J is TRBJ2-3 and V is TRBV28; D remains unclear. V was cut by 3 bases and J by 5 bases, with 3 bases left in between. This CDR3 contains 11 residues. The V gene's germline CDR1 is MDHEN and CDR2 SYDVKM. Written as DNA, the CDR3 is TGTGCCAGCAGTTTGAGAGATACGCAGTATTTT. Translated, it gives CASSLRDTQYF.